The rows below give T cell receptor beta chains drawn from one sample of a study of control samples from healthy donors and cancer patients. TCRdb's copy holds only in-frame clones and misses some; the assay was immunoSEQ multiplex PCR. Here the sample spans 150,000 or so clones, approximately 93% being singletons. The sequencing sample was made of blood. The receptors here all came from a man aged 50 or older in good health. The CDR3 runs from the conserved cysteine through the conserved F or W. D genes are given only for firm matches. Some rows mark clone size as missing; the rest say once, few, many or name a class of expanded clone.

D gene,clone size,V gene,J gene,CDR3 protein,CDR3 DNA
.,.,TRBV30,TRBJ2-1,CAWLHKGRSSNEQFF,TGTGCCTGGCTGCATAAGGGCCGGAGTTCCAATGAGCAGTTCTTC
TRBD1,.,TRBV27,TRBJ2-7,CASSPGTGGYEQYF,TGTGCCAGCAGTCCCGGGACAGGGGGCTACGAGCAGTACTTC
.,.,TRBV2,TRBJ1-3,CASSVEGSGNTIYF,TGTGCCAGCAGTGTAGAAGGGTCTGGAAACACCATATATTTT
TRBD2,.,TRBV9,TRBJ2-7,CASSPRRASGSFEQYF,TGTGCCAGCAGCCCCAGGAGGGCTAGCGGGAGTTTCGAGCAGTACTTC
.,once,TRBV9,TRBJ2-7,CASSNSPGAEQYF,TGTGCCAGCAGCAACTCCCCGGGAGCCGAGCAGTACTTC
TRBD1,.,TRBV30,TRBJ2-3,CAWSTGVSTDTQYF,TGTGCCTGGAGTACAGGGGTTAGCACAGATACGCAGTATTTT
TRBD1,.,TRBV4-1,TRBJ1-2,CASSQSRTGGKGGYTF,TGCGCCAGCAGCCAATCGCGGACAGGGGGAAAAGGTGGCTACACCTTC
.,.,TRBV2,TRBJ1-2,CASSEAQSAGYTF,TGTGCCAGCAGTGAAGCGCAATCGGCCGGCTACACCTTC
.,.,TRBV5-6,TRBJ2-5,CASSPIRGWETQYF,TGTGCCAGCAGCCCAATCAGGGGTTGGGAGACCCAGTACTTC
.,once,TRBV3-1/TRBV3-2,TRBJ2-1,CASSPELSLSSYNEQFF,TGTGCCAGCAGCCCGGAGCTTTCCCTTAGCTCCTACAATGAGCAGTTCTTC
TRBD1,.,TRBV28,TRBJ1-5,CASSSIGQAAGPQHF,TGTGCCAGCAGTTCGATAGGACAGGCCGCTGGGCCCCAGCATTTT
TRBD2,.,TRBV5-1,TRBJ2-3,CASSASSGSTTDTQYF,TGCGCCAGCAGCGCATCTAGCGGGAGTACGACAGATACGCAGTATTTT
.,.,TRBV18,TRBJ2-1,CASSADSSYNEQFF,TGTGCCAGCTCGGCGGACTCCTCCTACAATGAGCAGTTCTTC
.,once,TRBV28,TRBJ1-1,CASSLVGEKEAFF,TGTGCCAGCAGTTTAGTGGGTGAGAAGGAAGCTTTCTTT
.,.,TRBV10-1,TRBJ2-2,CASSDSAKGTGELFF,TGCGCCAGCAGTGACTCGGCAAAGGGCACCGGGGAGCTGTTTTTT
.,.,TRBV7-3,TRBJ2-5,CASSSTMMETQYF,TGTGCCAGCAGCTCGACAATGATGGAGACCCAGTACTTC
.,once,TRBV24-1,TRBJ1-5,CATSGLGENQPQHF,TGTGCCACCAGTGGGTTAGGGGAGAATCAGCCCCAGCATTTT
.,once,TRBV5-6,TRBJ2-1,CASSRDNEQFF,TGTGCCAGCAGTAGGGACAATGAGCAGTTCTTC
.,.,TRBV6-1,TRBJ2-1,CASSDVWVRWVEQFF,TGTGCCAGCAGTGATGTGTGGGTCCGATGGGTTGAGCAGTTCTTC
.,.,TRBV5-4,TRBJ2-7,CASSLDRASVEQYF,TGTGCCAGCAGCTTGGACAGGGCTTCGGTCGAGCAGTACTTC
.,.,TRBV5-4,TRBJ2-5,CASSLDDRQETQYF,TGTGCCAGCAGCCTCGACGATAGACAAGAGACCCAGTACTTC
.,.,TRBV5-6,TRBJ2-7,CASKAGLTLSYEQYF,TGTGCCAGCAAAGCAGGTCTCACCCTAAGCTACGAGCAGTACTTC
.,.,TRBV14,TRBJ2-5,CASSQGKKGVRETQYF,TGTGCCAGCAGCCAAGGGAAGAAGGGTGTCCGGGAGACCCAGTACTTC
.,.,TRBV7-8,TRBJ1-2,CASSLGQENGYTF,TGTGCCAGCAGCTTAGGACAGGAGAATGGCTACACCTTC
.,.,TRBV19,TRBJ2-1,CASMLGGADYNEQFF,TGTGCCAGTATGCTGGGCGGGGCGGACTACAATGAGCAGTTCTTC
.,.,TRBV7-2,TRBJ1-1,CASSLVAGANTEAFF,TGTGCCAGCAGCTTAGTGGCAGGAGCGAACACTGAAGCTTTCTTT
.,.,TRBV6-4,TRBJ2-7,CASSENVRTEQYF,TGTGCCAGCAGTGAAAATGTGAGGACCGAGCAGTACTTC
.,.,TRBV9,TRBJ1-1,CASSTDGNTEAFF,TGTGCCAGCAGCACAGACGGGAACACTGAAGCTTTCTTT
TRBD1,.,TRBV5-1,TRBJ2-2,CASSQTTGETGELFF,TGCGCCAGCAGTCAAACGACAGGGGAAACCGGGGAGCTGTTTTTT
TRBD1,.,TRBV7-9,TRBJ1-1,CASSRGLEGPNTEAFF,TGTGCCAGCAGCAGGGGGCTTGAAGGGCCGAACACTGAAGCTTTCTTT
TRBD1,.,TRBV11-2,TRBJ2-7,CASSLLPGQGAYEQYF,TGTGCCAGCAGCTTACTCCCGGGACAGGGGGCCTACGAGCAGTACTTC
.,.,TRBV28,TRBJ1-2,CASRPRQTNYGYTF,TGTGCCAGCAGACCCCGACAGACTAACTATGGCTACACCTTC
.,.,TRBV6-6,TRBJ1-3,CASSSRGGSGNTIYF,TGTGCCAGCAGCTCCCGAGGGGGGAGTGGAAACACCATATATTTT
.,.,TRBV6-5,TRBJ1-5,CASSSTDQPQHF,TGTGCCAGCAGTTCTACGGATCAGCCCCAGCATTTT
.,.,TRBV5-1,TRBJ1-2,CASSLSEGKTGYTF,TGCGCCAGCAGCTTGTCGGAGGGTAAGACGGGCTACACCTTC
.,.,TRBV7-6,TRBJ2-3,CASSLGQTDTQYF,TGTGCCAGCAGCTTAGGTCAGACAGATACGCAGTATTTT
TRBD1,.,TRBV19,TRBJ1-2,CASEPGQINYGYTF,TGTGCCAGCGAACCGGGACAGATTAACTATGGCTACACCTTC
.,.,TRBV7-2,TRBJ2-5,CASSLFRDGATQYF,TGTGCCAGCAGCTTATTTCGGGATGGAGCGACCCAGTACTTC
.,.,TRBV5-1,TRBJ2-7,CASSPRDVGYEQYF,TGCGCCAGCAGCCCCAGGGACGTAGGCTACGAGCAGTACTTC
.,.,TRBV14,TRBJ2-5,CASTPGLSRYGQETQYF,TGTGCCAGCACCCCGGGCCTGTCCCGATACGGGCAAGAGACCCAGTACTTC
.,.,TRBV6-5,TRBJ2-1,CASHARGYNEQFF,TGTGCCAGCCATGCCCGGGGCTACAATGAGCAGTTCTTC
.,.,TRBV20-1,TRBJ2-4,CSARQKNIQYF,TGCAGTGCTAGGCAGAAAAACATTCAGTACTTC
TRBD1,once,TRBV6-1,TRBJ1-2,CASSPTGLYGYTF,TGTGCCAGCAGCCCGACAGGGCTCTATGGCTACACCTTC
.,.,TRBV30,TRBJ1-1,CAWSVKAPEAFF,TGTGCCTGGAGTGTAAAGGCGCCTGAAGCTTTCTTT
.,.,TRBV13,TRBJ2-7,CASSPQTAYEQYF,TGTGCCAGCAGCCCCCAGACTGCCTACGAGCAGTACTTC
TRBD2,.,TRBV4-1,TRBJ2-3,CASSHPGLAGGPTDTQYF,TGCGCCAGCAGCCACCCTGGACTAGCGGGAGGGCCCACAGATACGCAGTATTTT
.,.,TRBV30,TRBJ2-2,CAWKWDWTGELFF,TGTGCCTGGAAATGGGATTGGACCGGGGAGCTGTTTTTT
.,.,TRBV19,TRBJ2-7,CASSGGGTLPYEQYF,TGTGCCAGTAGCGGAGGGGGGACACTTCCCTACGAGCAGTACTTC
.,once,TRBV27,TRBJ1-5,CASSGSNQPQHF,TGTGCCAGCAGTGGCAGCAATCAGCCCCAGCATTTT
.,.,TRBV7-6,TRBJ2-2,CASSGSAIRNTGELFF,TGTGCCAGCAGCGGATCAGCGATCCGGAACACCGGGGAGCTGTTTTTT
.,.,TRBV2,TRBJ1-1,CASTANEPTEAFF,TGTGCCAGCACTGCCAACGAGCCCACTGAAGCTTTCTTT
.,once,TRBV3-1/TRBV3-2,TRBJ1-4,CASNNKGRSNEKLFF,TGTGCCAGTAACAATAAGGGACGGAGTAATGAAAAACTGTTTTTT
.,.,TRBV9,TRBJ2-5,CASSVGQKETQYF,TGTGCCAGCAGCGTAGGTCAGAAAGAGACCCAGTACTTC
TRBD1,.,TRBV11-2,TRBJ1-2,CASSRRGGGYGYTF,TGTGCCAGCAGCCGCAGGGGGGGCGGCTATGGCTACACCTTC
.,.,TRBV7-2,TRBJ2-5,CASRWGSRETQYF,TGTGCCAGCAGGTGGGGGTCAAGGGAGACCCAGTACTTC
TRBD1,once,TRBV29-1,TRBJ2-7,CSVEFGQGYEQYF,TGCAGCGTTGAATTCGGACAGGGATACGAGCAGTACTTC
.,.,TRBV6-6,TRBJ2-2,CASSYLRQSNTGELFF,TGTGCCAGCAGTTATTTGCGACAATCGAACACCGGGGAGCTGTTTTTT
.,.,TRBV27,TRBJ1-6,CASSYQRRRNNSPLHF,TGTGCCAGCAGCTATCAACGTAGGAGGAATAATTCACCCCTCCACTTT
TRBD2,.,TRBV6-6,TRBJ2-3,CASRQGTSESDTQYF,TGTGCCAGCAGGCAAGGGACTAGCGAATCAGATACGCAGTATTTT